This note documents a single TCR beta chain sequence. The antigen remains undetermined. This sample is part of a study of T cell responses to AZD1222 COVID-19 vaccine. Overall study findings and caveats: Repertoire samples came only from after the peak T cell response.

The repertoire was sequenced with immunoSEQ multiplex PCR; TCRdb's copy has only in-frame clones and lacks some. The profile shows approximately 110,000 clones, under 90% of them singletons. Trimming pared 4 bases from V and 4 bases from J, leaving 8 bases between. Germline V lookup: CDR1 SQVTM, CDR2 ANQGSEA. This CDR3 spans 12 amino acids. The V call is TRBV29-1, the J call TRBJ1-5; possibly TRBD1 for D (6 bases). The clonotype originates from an adult in good health. Material: peripheral blood, obtained on day 0 of AZD1222 vaccination. The CDR3 sequence: CSVGGLNQPQHF. The CDR3, as DNA: TGCAGCGTTGGGGGGCTTAATCAGCCCCAGCATTTT.